Here is one T cell receptor (beta chain) with its context. Germline-derived CDR1 and CDR2 are SNHLY and FYNNEI. There are 15 residues in the CDR3. Every single donor had an approximately 2.5 ml blood sample drawn. Researchers isolated total RNA from whole blood without sorting T cells. The data originate from a study of monozygotic twins with inflammatory bowel disease. TCRdb re-called the 5' RACE reads and catalogs CDR3 proteins one per entry, DNA excluded. The sample table includes some 300,000 distinct CDR3 sequences. The chain is built from TRBV2 and TRBJ2-5; TCRdb gives TRBD1 as the D gene, but with no DNA this cannot be confirmed. The sample consisted of blood. The TCR originated in a human donor with ulcerative colitis or Crohn's disease, or a healthy co-twin of an affected twin (not recorded which). The CDR3: CASSDIFTGKETQYF.